A single sample is the source of the 25 T cell receptor beta chains below, sequenced in a study of ipilimumab plus nivolumab after autologous stem cell transplantation (dated by TCRdb to the early 2020s). The protocol used for the library was the immunoSEQ multiplex PCR assay. As stored in TCRdb, this immuneACCESS dataset retains in-frame rearrangements with V and J assigned. A fraction of the clones does not appear; measured against another copy, unresolved V genes explain less than half of the discrepancy, and the remainder lacks a known reason. This sample lists some 46,000 clones; over 75% were detected once. The ten largest clones represent approximately 0.87% of the sample. Sequenced material: PBMCs, taken in a trial of ipilimumab plus nivolumab as post-transplant consolidation. The receptors were gathered from a male donor with multiple myeloma.

V is TRBV2 and J is TRBJ2-7; D is tentatively TRBD1 or TRBD2 (5 bases each). CDR1 and CDR2 (germline): SNHLY, FYNNEI. The CDR3 consists of 14 residues. V lost 5 bases, J lost 2 bases, and 13 bases lay in between. The CDR3 nucleotides are TGTGCCAGCAGTATAGAGGGGATACCCTACGAGCAGTACTTC. This gives the protein CASSIEGIPYEQYF.

V is TRBV19 and J is TRBJ2-2; possible D gene TRBD1, 7 bases. Germline V gene data show CDR1 as LNHDA and CDR2 as SQIVND (reference sequence). This CDR3 comprises 15 residues. V lost 2 bases and J 6 bases, leaving 13 bases between the germline ends. The CDR3 here is CASSIRTGEAGELFF. As DNA, the CDR3 is TGTGCCAGTAGTATACGAACAGGGGAGGCCGGGGAGCTGTTTTTT.

Remarks on this clone: Other DNA sequences in the sample encode the same CDR3. The chain employs TRBV18 and TRBJ1-4; perhaps TRBD1 as D (6 bases). Trimming cost V 6 bases and J 5 bases, with 13 bases left between them. Germline CDR1 KGHSH, CDR2 LQKENI. The CDR3 loop spans 14 amino acids. CDR3 region: CASSPRGGNEKLFF. In DNA form, the CDR3 reads TGTGCCAGCTCCCCAAGGGGGGGCAATGAAAAACTGTTTTTT.

This clone occurred a few times. The CDR3 spells CASSPGYSNQPQHF. DNA for the CDR3: TGTGCCAGCAGCCCAGGCTATAGCAATCAGCCCCAGCATTTT. This chain links TRBV7-9 with TRBJ1-5; D gene ambiguous. Germline V lookup: CDR1 SEHNR, CDR2 FQNEAQ (reference sequence). Between the trimmed V and J ends, which lost 5 bases and 0 bases, there was a span of 8 bases. The CDR3 totals 14 residues.

The chain employs TRBV5-1 and TRBJ1-2; no definite D call. With 4 bases removed from V and 5 bases from J, the gap between germline ends came to 18 bases. Germline CDR1 is SGHRS and CDR2 is YFSETQ. CDR3 size: 15 residues. CDR3 DNA: TGCGCCAGCAGCCCGGAGGCGGGTCCAAGGTATGGCTACACCTTC. Translated, it gives CASSPEAGPRYGYTF.

The chain joins TRBV28 to TRBJ2-3, with 10 bases fitting TRBD2. V was clipped by 2 bases and J by 2 bases; unmatched bases: 7. The V gene's germline CDR1 is MDHEN and CDR2 SYDVKM. The CDR3 totals 17 residues. Written as DNA, the CDR3 is TGTGCCAGCAGTTTACGGGGACTAGCGCGAACCACAGATACGCAGTATTTT. Its translation is CASSLRGLARTTDTQYF.

This clone came up a few times. J is TRBJ2-1 and V is TRBV27; no firm D call. Looked up from germline, CDR1 is MNHEY and CDR2 is SMNVEV (reference sequence). With 2 bases removed from V and 9 bases from J, the gap between germline ends came to 11 bases. This CDR3 is 13 amino acids long. CDR3 in DNA: TGTGCCAGCAGTTTAAAGGGCAGCCTTGAGCAGTTCTTC. Residues: CASSLKGSLEQFF.

This chain uses TRBV5-6 with TRBJ1-6; D gene uncertain. The CDR3 is 13 amino acids. CDR1 is SGHDT and CDR2 is YYEEEE in the germline V gene. Trimming stripped 4 bases from V and 9 bases from J, with 11 bases between. CDR3 in amino acids: CASSPPPGSPLHF. The DNA for the CDR3 is TGTGCCAGCAGCCCACCTCCTGGTTCACCCCTCCACTTT. Combining the CDR3 with reference TRBV5-6 and TRBJ1-6 gives the whole variable domain DAGVTQSPTHLIKTRGQQVTLRCSPKSGHDTVSWYQQALGQGPQFIFQYYEEEERQRGNFPDRFSGHQFPNYSSELNVNALLLGDSALYLCASSPPPGSPLHFGNGTRLTVT.

The chain employs TRBV4-3 and TRBJ1-4; TRBD1 might be the D (6 bases). Germline values: CDR1 LGHNA, CDR2 YSLEER. Trimming removed 1 base at V and 8 bases at J, with 11 bases between. CDR3 length equals 14 residues. This CDR3 is CASSQGTGSEKLFF. The CDR3 nucleotides read TGCGCCAGCAGCCAAGGAACAGGGTCGGAAAAACTGTTTTTT.

This clone came up once. The rearrangement uses TRBV27 and TRBJ2-7; 8 nucleotides match TRBD1. The CDR3 extends over 15 amino acids. J was trimmed by 4 bases and V by 4 bases; bases with no gene match: 9. Per germline, CDR1 MNHEY and CDR2 SMNVEV (reference sequence). The CDR3 is CASSSGQGKRYEQYF. The CDR3 region has the DNA TGTGCCAGCAGTTCAGGACAGGGAAAGCGGTACGAGCAGTACTTC.

The chain employs TRBV7-6 and TRBJ1-3; D remains ambiguous. CDR1 is SGHVS and CDR2 is FNYEAQ in the germline V gene. This CDR3 is 16 amino acids long. The germline V and J ends were trimmed by 1 base and 0 bases, with 10 bases remaining between them. CDR3 amino acids: CASSLGPGTSGNTIYF. Here the CDR3 DNA reads TGTGCCAGCAGCTTAGGACCAGGCACCTCTGGAAACACCATATATTTT. The full variable domain, with the rest looked up from reference TRBV7-6 and TRBJ1-3, is GAGVSQSPRYKVTKRGQDVALRCDPISGHVSLYWYRQALGQGPEFLTYFNYEAQQDKSGLPNDRFSAERPEGSISTLTIQRTEQRDSAMYRCASSLGPGTSGNTIYFGEGSWLTVV.

This chain links TRBV25-1 with TRBJ1-1; D not resolved. The V end lost 2 bases, the J end lost 0 bases, and 16 bases lay between the germline ends. The CDR3 runs to 17 residues. CDR1 MGHDK and CDR2 SYGVNS come from the germline V gene. The CDR3, as DNA: TGTGCCAGCAGTGAAATCTCCCCCGGGCGGGTGAACACTGAAGCTTTCTTT. Its translation is CASSEISPGRVNTEAFF.

The chain couples TRBV7-3 to TRBJ2-1, with 8 nucleotides matching TRBD2. The J segment lost 0 bases and the V segment lost 4 bases, leaving 5 bases of the junction unmatched. Germline CDR1 reads SGHTA; CDR2 reads FQGTGA. The CDR3 runs to 16 residues. The DNA for the CDR3 is TGTGCCAGCAGCTCGGTAGCGGGGAGCTCCTACAATGAGCAGTTCTTC. Residues: CASSSVAGSSYNEQFF.

V and J are TRBV6-1 and TRBJ2-2; tentatively, D is TRBD1 or TRBD2 (6 bases each). Per germline, CDR1 MNHNS and CDR2 SASEGT. Between the trimmed V and J ends, which lost 1 base and 6 bases, there was a span of 21 bases. This CDR3 has 18 amino acids. The CDR3 DNA sequence: TGTGCCAGCAGTGAAGAAGGCGGGTGGAGGGGGGCCGCCGGGGAGCTGTTTTTT. Its translation is CASSEEGGWRGAAGELFF.

The chain is built from TRBV5-6 and TRBJ1-2, with unresolved D. In germline, CDR1 is SGHDT, CDR2 YYEEEE. The V gene lost 4 bases and the J gene lost 4 bases, with 17 bases spanning the gap. The CDR3 is 15 residues long. The CDR3 sequence: CASSLTPSESYGYTF. The CDR3 DNA reads as TGTGCCAGCAGCCTAACACCCTCCGAGAGCTATGGCTACACCTTC.

This clone was observed once. The V and J genes are TRBV18 and TRBJ1-1; D is unresolved. V was pared by 0 bases and J by 3 bases, with 14 bases between. The CDR3 spans 16 residues. The germline V gene encodes CDR1 KGHSH and CDR2 LQKENI. The chain's CDR3 is CASSPPNGPGYTEAFF. The CDR3 DNA is TGTGCCAGCTCACCACCGAACGGGCCGGGGTACACTGAAGCTTTCTTT.

The J gene is TRBJ2-5, the V gene TRBV19; 10 bases are shared with TRBD1. The germline V gene has CDR1 LNHDA and CDR2 SQIVND (reference sequence). The length of the CDR3 is 15 residues. After removal of 7 bases from V and 4 bases from J, the junction contained 9 bases not matched to a gene. This CDR3 is CASNTGQGMRETQYF. CDR3 in DNA: TGTGCCAGTAACACGGGACAGGGGATGCGAGAGACCCAGTACTTC.

This clone has only a few counts. CDR3 in amino acids: CSAGDAQETQYF. The CDR3 bases are TGCAGCGCGGGGGACGCCCAAGAGACCCAGTACTTC. The chain couples TRBV29-1 to TRBJ2-5; TRBD2 might be the D (6 bases). V lost 7 bases to trimming and J lost 1 base, with 10 bases between them. Per germline, CDR1 SQVTM and CDR2 ANQGSEA. The length of the CDR3 is 12 residues.

The chain uses TRBV2 and TRBJ2-1; D is perhaps TRBD1 (5 bases). The germline gives CDR1 SNHLY, CDR2 FYNNEI. CDR3 length: 15 residues. The V end lost 1 base, the J end lost 4 bases, and 11 bases lay between the germline ends. The CDR3 DNA reads TGTGCCAGCAGTGAAGATGGACAAGATTACAATGAGCAGTTCTTC. Protein product: CASSEDGQDYNEQFF.

This clone has just one count. The chain combines TRBV6-1 with TRBJ1-3, with D possibly TRBD1 on 5 matching bases. The V gene's germline CDR1 is MNHNS and CDR2 SASEGT. V was clipped by 6 bases and J by 8 bases, with 11 bases between them. The CDR3 length is 12 residues. DNA for the CDR3: TGTGCCAGCAGCTATGGGGGGGACACCATATATTTT. It codes for CASSYGGDTIYF.

This clone was detected a few times. The chain couples TRBV19 to TRBJ2-3; 12 bases fit TRBD2. The CDR3 has 17 amino acids. Germline trimming cut 5 bases from V and 3 bases from J; bases unmatched to any gene: 9. Germline V lookup: CDR1 LNHDA, CDR2 SQIVND (reference sequence). CDR3: CASSRVTGTSGTDTQYF. In DNA, the CDR3 is TGTGCCAGTAGTCGCGTCACCGGGACTAGCGGGACAGATACGCAGTATTTT.

This rearrangement joins TRBV9 to TRBJ2-7; D is unresolved. Trimming removed 4 bases from V and 0 bases from J, with 14 bases in between. CDR3 length: 15 amino acids. In germline, CDR1 is SGDLS, CDR2 YYNGEE. The CDR3: CASSPASGVSYEQYF. Here the CDR3 DNA reads TGTGCCAGCAGCCCAGCCTCAGGAGTCTCCTACGAGCAGTACTTC. Variable domain in full (rest from reference TRBV9 and TRBJ2-7): DSGVTQTPKHLITATGQRVTLRCSPRSGDLSVYWYQQSLDQGLQFLIQYYNGEERAKGNILERFSAQQFPDLHSELNLSSLELGDSALYFCASSPASGVSYEQYFGPGTRLTVT.

This rearrangement joins TRBV6-5 to TRBJ2-3, with D unresolved. The V gene lost 1 base and the J gene lost 0 bases, with 5 bases spanning the gap. CDR1 is MNHEY and CDR2 is SVGAGI in the germline V gene. This CDR3 has 14 residues. CDR3 sequence reads: CASSYFGSTDTQYF. CDR3 nucleotides: TGTGCCAGCAGTTACTTCGGGAGCACAGATACGCAGTATTTT.

The chain recombines TRBV27 with TRBJ2-7, with no clear D. The CDR3 sequence is 14 residues long. Per germline, CDR1 MNHEY and CDR2 SMNVEV (reference sequence). V was pared by 5 bases and J by 5 bases, with 16 bases between. CDR3 in DNA: TGTGCCAGCAGTCAGCTCGAAAGTGCGGACGAGCAGTACTTC. Translation gives CASSQLESADEQYF.

This chain joins TRBV6-5 and TRBJ2-7, with a tentative D call TRBD1 (5 bases). V lost 2 bases to trimming and J lost 0 bases, with 11 bases between them. Germline assignment: CDR1 MNHEY and CDR2 SVGAGI. CDR3 size: 15 residues. CDR3 loop: CASSYDSSPSYEQYF. The CDR3 DNA is TGTGCCAGCAGTTACGACAGCAGCCCCTCCTACGAGCAGTACTTC.